The 5 T cell receptor beta chains presented below share a single source sample, sequenced in a study of T cell changes during pregnancy in multiple sclerosis. This table comes from immunoSEQ multiplex PCR, and its TCRdb copy is limited to in-frame clones, with some not included. The table records about 44,000 clones, roughly nine tenths of them present only once. Source: CD4+ T cells from peripheral blood mononuclear cells, taken after pregnancy. Receptor source: a female donor with multiple sclerosis, enrolled in a pregnancy study.

The rearrangement links TRBV18 to TRBJ2-2, with D perhaps TRBD1 (5 bases). The CDR3 runs 18 residues. Germline values: CDR1 KGHSH, CDR2 LQKENI. The ends were cut back, 3 bases at V and 0 bases at J, with 17 bases in the middle. The CDR3 DNA is TGTGCCAGCTCACCGCAAGCCCAGGGCCCTTCGAACACCGGGGAGCTGTTTTTT. Protein product: CASSPQAQGPSNTGELFF. The full variable domain, rest sourced from reference TRBV18 and TRBJ2-2, is NAGVMQNPRHLVRRRGQEARLRCSPMKGHSHVYWYRQLPEEGLKFMVYLQKENIIDESGMPKERFSAEFPKEGPSILRIQQVVRGDSAAYFCASSPQAQGPSNTGELFFGEGSRLTVL.

The chain combines TRBV9 with TRBJ2-3; 8 bases are a match to TRBD2. CDR1 and CDR2 (germline): SGDLS, YYNGEE. After removal of 0 bases from V and 1 base from J, the junction contained 4 bases not matched to a gene. CDR3 size: 16 residues. The CDR3 here is CASSVAGTRGTDTQYF. The CDR3 nucleotides are TGTGCCAGCAGCGTAGCTGGGACTAGGGGCACAGATACGCAGTATTTT.

The genes are TRBV6-6 and TRBJ1-2; D is perhaps TRBD1 (5 bases). This CDR3 has 15 residues. V lost 5 bases to trimming and J lost 9 bases, with 22 bases between them. Germline V gene sequence: CDR1 MNHNY, CDR2 SVGAGI (reference sequence). The CDR3, as DNA: TGTGCCAGCAGTCCGCCCCCGGACATGAAGAGACGCTACACCTTC. This gives the protein CASSPPPDMKRRYTF.

This clone was counted a single time. The CDR3 nucleotides are TGTGCCAGCAGCTACCGATGGTCCGGGGGTAGGGATGGCTACACCTTC. The encoded protein is CASSYRWSGGRDGYTF. The V gene is TRBV7-9, the J gene TRBJ1-2; maybe TRBD1 (5 bases). V was cut by 4 bases and J by 6 bases, with 21 bases left in between. The CDR3 covers 16 residues. Germline V gene lookup returns CDR1 SEHNR and CDR2 FQNEAQ (reference sequence).

The rearrangement links TRBV7-3 to TRBJ2-1, with a tentative D call TRBD2 (5 bases). The CDR3 contains 20 residues. Trimming took off 4 bases at V and 6 bases at J, with 31 bases between the two ends. CDR1 is SGHTA and CDR2 is FQGTGA in the germline V gene. The CDR3 sequence is CASSSLPGRDPVKGPNEQFF. Written as DNA, the CDR3 is TGTGCCAGCAGCTCCCTCCCGGGTCGGGATCCGGTAAAAGGGCCCAATGAGCAGTTCTTC.